Presented here are 19 T cell receptor beta chains from one specimen sequenced in a study of blood T cell repertoires in COVID-19. Sequencing was performed with immunoSEQ multiplex PCR; in TCRdb, only in-frame clones are kept and a portion is missing. Of 61,000 or so clones listed, about 86% were seen once; the top ten hold approximately 18%. The specimen was peripheral blood. Receptors were obtained from a woman over 75 with active COVID-19.

The chain combines TRBV9 with TRBJ1-1, with a possible D match to TRBD1 (6 bases). Trimming took 0 bases from V and 1 from J, leaving 13 bases between them. The length of the CDR3 is 16 residues. The germline gives CDR1 SGDLS, CDR2 YYNGEE. The CDR3 protein is CASSVGSGVQNTEAFF. Written as DNA, the CDR3 is TGTGCCAGCAGCGTAGGATCAGGGGTGCAGAACACTGAAGCTTTCTTT.

The chain carries TRBV2 and TRBJ1-6; no reliable D call. The CDR3 length is 15 residues. The V gene lost 4 bases and the J gene lost 6 bases, with 13 bases spanning the gap. In germline, CDR1 is SNHLY, CDR2 FYNNEI. The CDR3 DNA reads TGTGCCAGCAGTGCAAATTTGTTCGGTAATTCACCCCTCCACTTT. This codes for CASSANLFGNSPLHF.

The J gene is TRBJ2-4, the V gene TRBV2; 11 bases map to TRBD2. CDR1 and CDR2 from the germline V gene are SNHLY and FYNNEI. The CDR3 length is 21 residues. V was pared by 6 bases and J by 0 bases, with 19 bases of the junction left unmatched. CDR3 sequence: CASSAPRKASGGPLAKNIQYF. The DNA for the CDR3 is TGTGCCAGCAGCGCCCCAAGGAAGGCTAGCGGGGGGCCCTTAGCCAAAAACATTCAGTACTTC.

The J gene is TRBJ2-5, the V gene TRBV9; 8 bases line up with TRBD1. The germline V gene encodes CDR1 SGDLS and CDR2 YYNGEE. The CDR3 has 13 amino acids. Trimming took 0 bases from V and 7 from J; bases not matched to a gene: 2. The DNA for the CDR3 is TGTGCCAGCAGCGTAGGACAGGGGATGACCCAGTACTTC. It translates to CASSVGQGMTQYF.

The rearrangement uses TRBV7-2 and TRBJ1-6, with D possibly matching TRBD1 (6 bases). Germline CDR1 reads SGHTA; CDR2 reads FQGNSA. CDR3 length equals 14 residues. V shed 5 bases and J shed 9 bases, with 14 bases lying between them. The DNA of the CDR3 is TGTGCCAGCAGCCTACAGGGAGGGGGTTCACCCCTCCACTTT. Protein sequence: CASSLQGGGSPLHF.

The chain employs TRBV15 and TRBJ2-7; 8 bases agree with TRBD1. After removal of 5 bases from V and 0 bases from J, the junction contained 6 bases not matched to a gene. Looked up from germline, CDR1 is LNHNV and CDR2 is YYDKDF (reference sequence). The CDR3 length is 15 residues. CDR3 protein: CATSLRTGSSYEQYF. The CDR3 nucleotides are TGTGCCACCAGCCTAAGGACAGGGAGCTCCTACGAGCAGTACTTC.

The rearrangement links TRBV30 to TRBJ2-3; D unresolved. This CDR3 comprises 14 residues. The germline gives CDR1 GTSNPN, CDR2 SVGIG (reference sequence). V was trimmed by 3 bases and J by 4 bases, leaving 14 bases between them. In DNA, the CDR3 is TGTGCCTGGAGCACTGGCCGGAGTGCAGATACGCAGTATTTT. Translated, it gives CAWSTGRSADTQYF.

The V and J genes are TRBV5-1 and TRBJ2-3, with TRBD2 identical over 11 bases. The CDR3 has 17 residues. Germline V gives CDR1 SGHRS, CDR2 YFSETQ. Trimming took 0 bases from V and 1 from J; bases not matched to a gene: 4. The CDR3 spells CASSLVLAGGGTDTQYF. The CDR3, as DNA: TGCGCCAGCAGCTTGGTTCTAGCGGGGGGCGGCACAGATACGCAGTATTTT. The entire variable domain, with the rest obtained from reference TRBV5-1 and TRBJ2-3, is as follows: KAGVTQTPRYLIKTRGQQVTLSCSPISGHRSVSWYQQTPGQGLQFLFEYFSETQRNKGNFPGRFSGRQFSNSRSEMNVSTLELGDSALYLCASSLVLAGGGTDTQYFGPGTRLTVL.

V usage is TRBV27 and J usage is TRBJ2-1; TRBD2 agrees at 7 bases. Losses at the gene ends were 5 bases for V and 4 bases for J; bases not matched to a gene: 14. The CDR3 contains 17 residues. Germline CDR1 reads MNHEY; CDR2 reads SMNVEV (reference sequence). The CDR3 loop is CASSPQTGGGVYNEQFF. The DNA of the CDR3 is TGTGCCAGCAGTCCACAAACAGGTGGGGGGGTGTACAATGAGCAGTTCTTC.

This chain uses TRBV11-3 with TRBJ2-3; 10 nucleotides match TRBD2. The CDR3 extends over 17 amino acids. Germline V lookup: CDR1 SGHNT, CDR2 YENEEA. With V trimmed by 0 bases and J by 4 bases, 7 bases remained unmatched. The chain's CDR3 is CASSLEVSSGGADTQYF. In DNA form, the CDR3 reads TGTGCCAGCAGCTTAGAGGTTTCTAGCGGGGGTGCAGATACGCAGTATTTT.

The chain uses TRBV29-1 and TRBJ1-1, with D perhaps TRBD1 (6 bases). Germline V gene data show CDR1 as SQVTM and CDR2 as ANQGSEA. Deletions cut 2 bases from V and 0 bases from J, with 7 bases between. The CDR3 covers 13 residues. The CDR3 region is CSVETGMNTEAFF. CDR3 sequence (DNA): TGCAGCGTTGAAACAGGGATGAACACTGAAGCTTTCTTT.

The chain combines TRBV10-2 with TRBJ1-1; D perhaps matches TRBD1 (6 bases). The CDR3 is made up of 14 amino acids. Germline-derived CDR1 and CDR2 are WSHSY and SAAADI. Between the trimmed V and J ends, which lost 4 bases and 1 base, there was a span of 10 bases. This CDR3 is CASSGTDRNTEAFF. The CDR3 nucleotides are TGCGCCAGCAGTGGGACAGATAGGAACACTGAAGCTTTCTTT.

The chain carries TRBV7-3 and TRBJ2-5; TRBD1 matches 8 bases. V was pared by 1 base and J by 5 bases, with 12 bases of the junction left unmatched. CDR1 is SGHTA and CDR2 is FQGTGA in the germline V gene. The CDR3 sequence is 17 residues long. The CDR3 DNA is TGTGCCAGCAGCTTAATCGGTGGGGCAGGGGGCGTGGAGACCCAGTACTTC. It translates to CASSLIGGAGGVETQYF.

The chain links TRBV7-2 to TRBJ1-5, with TRBD1 identical over 7 bases. The CDR3 is made up of 14 amino acids. The ends lost 5 bases at V and 6 bases at J; junction bases unmatched: 7. The germline CDR1 and CDR2 sequences are SGHTA and FQGNSA. The CDR3: CASSTDRATQPQHF. The DNA for the CDR3 is TGTGCCAGCAGCACAGACAGGGCCACTCAGCCCCAGCATTTT.

The V and J genes are TRBV5-1 and TRBJ2-3; possible D gene TRBD2, 6 bases. Trimming shortened V by 3 bases and J by 3 bases, and 14 bases separated the two germline ends. CDR1 SGHRS and CDR2 YFSETQ come from the germline V gene. The CDR3 has 15 amino acids. The CDR3 DNA sequence: TGCGCCAGCAGCTGGAGCGGGCCCGGTACAGATACGCAGTATTTT. Its translation is CASSWSGPGTDTQYF. Drawing the rest from reference TRBV5-1 and TRBJ2-3, the complete variable domain is KAGVTQTPRYLIKTRGQQVTLSCSPISGHRSVSWYQQTPGQGLQFLFEYFSETQRNKGNFPGRFSGRQFSNSRSEMNVSTLELGDSALYLCASSWSGPGTDTQYFGPGTRLTVL.

The V and J genes are TRBV5-6 and TRBJ1-4; 7 nucleotides line up with TRBD1. Germline lookup yields CDR1 SGHDT and CDR2 YYEEEE. V shed 0 bases, J shed 7 bases, and the junction held 9 bases outside the gene matches. The CDR3 consists of 16 residues. The CDR3 protein is CASSLEIDRAGEKLFF. The DNA of the CDR3 is TGTGCCAGCAGCTTGGAAATAGACAGGGCGGGTGAAAAACTGTTTTTT. The entire variable domain, with the rest obtained from reference TRBV5-6 and TRBJ1-4, is as follows: DAGVTQSPTHLIKTRGQQVTLRCSPKSGHDTVSWYQQALGQGPQFIFQYYEEEERQRGNFPDRFSGHQFPNYSSELNVNALLLGDSALYLCASSLEIDRAGEKLFFGSGTQLSVL.

The V call is TRBV29-1, the J call TRBJ2-1, with 9 nucleotides matching TRBD1. Per germline, CDR1 SQVTM and CDR2 ANQGSEA. The junction had 10 bases not matched to a gene; V was cut back by 3 bases and J by 10 bases. The length of the CDR3 is 14 residues. CDR3 nucleotide sequence: TGCAGCGTTGAGCCAGGGACAGGGCTACGGGAGCAGTTCTTC. Encoded protein: CSVEPGTGLREQFF.

V gene TRBV24-1 combines with J gene TRBJ2-1; D remains unclear. The V gene's germline CDR1 is KGHDR and CDR2 SFDVKD. Trimming left V 4 bases short and J 0 bases short, with 15 bases between. The CDR3 runs to 17 residues. The CDR3 here is CATSDLRSPSSYNEQFF. In nucleotides, the CDR3 is TGTGCCACCAGTGACCTCAGGTCCCCAAGCTCCTACAATGAGCAGTTCTTC.

On this clone itself: This sample also contains other DNA sequences that code for the same CDR3. The gene calls are TRBV6-1 and TRBJ1-1; D is uncertain. V lost 2 bases and J lost 1, with 5 bases in between. Germline CDR1 is MNHNS and CDR2 is SASEGT. CDR3 length equals 13 residues. CDR3 sequence: CASSETGNTEAFF. The DNA of the CDR3 is TGTGCCAGCAGTGAAACGGGGAACACTGAAGCTTTCTTT.